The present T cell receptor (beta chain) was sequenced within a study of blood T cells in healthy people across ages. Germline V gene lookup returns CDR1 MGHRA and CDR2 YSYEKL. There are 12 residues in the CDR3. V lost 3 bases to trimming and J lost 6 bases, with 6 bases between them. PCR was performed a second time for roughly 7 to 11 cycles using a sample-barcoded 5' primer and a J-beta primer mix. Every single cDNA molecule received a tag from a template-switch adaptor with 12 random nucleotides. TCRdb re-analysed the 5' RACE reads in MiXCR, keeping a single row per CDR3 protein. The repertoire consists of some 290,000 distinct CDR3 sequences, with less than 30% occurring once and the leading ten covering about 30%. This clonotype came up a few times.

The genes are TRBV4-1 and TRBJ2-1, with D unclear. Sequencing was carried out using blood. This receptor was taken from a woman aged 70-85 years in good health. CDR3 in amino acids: CASSQEPNEQFF. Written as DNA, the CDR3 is TGCGCCAGCAGCCAGGAACCCAATGAGCAGTTCTTC.